Presented here are 24 T cell receptor beta chains from one specimen sequenced in a study of blood T cell repertoires in COVID-19. TCRdb's copy holds only in-frame clones and misses some; the assay was immunoSEQ multiplex PCR. Of about 280,000 clones in the sample, 75% to 90% are singletons; the top ten hold 2% to 3%. Sequenced sample: PBMCs or T cells enriched from blood (not recorded which). The receptors were sampled from a woman in her 50s who had recovered from COVID-19.

As to this clone: Other DNA variants within this sample encode the same CDR3. The chain couples TRBV9 to TRBJ1-3; D is unresolved. The V end lost 0 bases, the J end lost 1 base, and 8 bases lay between the germline ends. This CDR3 has 15 residues. Germline V CDR1 and CDR2: SGDLS, YYNGEE. The CDR3 sequence is CASSVEEGSGNTIYF. CDR3 coding DNA: TGTGCCAGCAGCGTAGAAGAGGGTTCTGGAAACACCATATATTTT.

Concerning this clone: Within the sample, other DNA sequences also encode this same CDR3. The CDR3 nucleotides read TGTGCCAGTAGTATTCGACCGGGACTAGCGGTTTACAATGAGCAGTTCTTC. Protein product: CASSIRPGLAVYNEQFF. V usage is TRBV19 and J usage is TRBJ2-1; 11 bases are a match to TRBD2. With V trimmed by 3 bases and J by 4 bases, 8 bases remained unmatched. The CDR3 loop spans 17 amino acids. Germline loops: CDR1 LNHDA, CDR2 SQIVND (reference sequence).

The count of this clone is one. The chain uses TRBV3-1 (or the pseudogene TRBV3-2) and TRBJ2-3; possibly TRBD2 for D (7 bases). From germline, CDR1 is LGHDT and CDR2 YNNKEL (reference sequence). With 0 bases removed from V and 5 bases from J, the gap between germline ends came to 15 bases. The CDR3 is 16 amino acids. The CDR3 coding sequence is TGTGCCAGCAGCCAAGATTTGGGGGGGGCCGGAGATACGCAGTATTTT. Its protein is CASSQDLGGAGDTQYF.

V gene TRBV28 combines with J gene TRBJ1-1; 8 bases agree with TRBD1. The CDR3 is 19 amino acids. Per germline, CDR1 MDHEN and CDR2 SYDVKM. V lost 5 bases, J lost 0 bases, and 17 bases stayed unmatched. DNA for the CDR3: TGTGCCAGCAGTCCAGCCAACCATCGGGACAGGAATATGAACACTGAAGCTTTCTTT. Translated, it gives CASSPANHRDRNMNTEAFF.

This chain connects TRBV3-1 (or the pseudogene TRBV3-2) to TRBJ1-4; 7 nucleotides agree with TRBD1. V gave up 4 bases and J gave up 7 bases; unmatched junction bases: 9. Looked up from germline, CDR1 is LGHDT and CDR2 is YNNKEL (reference sequence). The CDR3 length is 15 residues. The CDR3, as DNA: TGTGCCAGCAGCCCAATCAGGGGGTTCGGTGAAAAACTGTTTTTT. Protein product: CASSPIRGFGEKLFF.

The rearrangement uses TRBV7-3 and TRBJ2-1; 8 bases line up with TRBD1. The CDR3 spans 14 residues. J gave up 8 bases and V 2 bases, and 5 bases lay outside the gene matches. Germline-derived CDR1 and CDR2 are SGHTA and FQGTGA. The CDR3: CASSLGQGRDEQFF. DNA for the CDR3: TGTGCCAGCAGCTTAGGACAGGGTCGGGATGAGCAGTTCTTC.

The gene calls are TRBV9 and TRBJ2-7; tentative D call: TRBD1 (6 bases). The CDR3 extends over 15 amino acids. Trimming removed 1 base at V and 4 bases at J, with 15 bases between. Germline CDR1 and CDR2: SGDLS and YYNGEE. The CDR3 protein is CASSVSLGQQYEQYF. DNA for the CDR3: TGTGCCAGCAGCGTATCTCTCGGACAGCAATACGAGCAGTACTTC.

The rearrangement links TRBV6-2 or TRBV6-3 to TRBJ2-1; 7 bases align to TRBD2. The CDR3 spans 15 residues. The germline CDR1 and CDR2 sequences are MNHEY and SVGEGT. With V trimmed by 2 bases and J by 2 bases, 3 bases remained unmatched. Here the CDR3 DNA reads TGTGCCAGCAGTTACGCTAGCGGAGCCTACAATGAGCAGTTCTTC. Translated: CASSYASGAYNEQFF.

Points on this clone: At the DNA level, this CDR3 is encoded by other sequences in the same sample as well. The rearrangement links TRBV7-2 to TRBJ2-7, with no clear D. This CDR3 is built from 11 residues. Per the germline V gene, CDR1 is SGHTA and CDR2 is FQGNSA. The ends were cut back, 5 bases at V and 4 bases at J, with 6 bases in the middle. CDR3 DNA sequence: TGTGCCAGCAGCCCCCATTACGAGCAGTACTTC. Protein: CASSPHYEQYF.

J is TRBJ1-4 and V is TRBV5-1; 8 bases fit TRBD1. There are 15 residues in the CDR3. Germline V gives CDR1 SGHRS, CDR2 YFSETQ. With 5 bases clipped from V and 8 bases from J, the junction kept 11 bases outside the gene matches. CDR3 nucleotides: TGCGCCAGCAGTGGGCAAGTACAGGGGGACGAAAAACTGTTTTTT. This encodes CASSGQVQGDEKLFF. The variable domain in full, completed from reference TRBV5-1 and TRBJ1-4, reads KAGVTQTPRYLIKTRGQQVTLSCSPISGHRSVSWYQQTPGQGLQFLFEYFSETQRNKGNFPGRFSGRQFSNSRSEMNVSTLELGDSALYLCASSGQVQGDEKLFFGSGTQLSVL.

The chain couples TRBV18 to TRBJ1-5, with D perhaps matching TRBD1 (6 bases). The CDR3 length is 16 residues. Trimming removed 3 bases at V and 5 bases at J, with 17 bases between. Germline loops: CDR1 KGHSH, CDR2 LQKENI. Here the CDR3 reads CASSPGQNSADQPQHF. CDR3 bases: TGTGCCAGCTCACCGGGACAAAACTCAGCGGATCAGCCCCAGCATTTT.

The rearrangement joins TRBV28 to TRBJ1-5, with D possibly TRBD1 on 5 matching bases. Germline assignment: CDR1 MDHEN and CDR2 SYDVKM. V lost 6 bases and J lost 6, with 12 bases in between. The CDR3 covers 13 residues. The DNA for the CDR3 is TGTGCCAGCAGCTCAGGGATGGTTCAGCCCCAGCATTTT. Translated: CASSSGMVQPQHF.

V gene TRBV4-1 combines with J gene TRBJ2-3; possibly TRBD2 for D (5 bases). CDR1 and CDR2 (germline): MGHRA, YSYEKL. The CDR3 sequence is 13 residues long. Trimming took 3 bases from V and 2 from J, leaving 6 bases between them. The CDR3 sequence is CASSHLATDTQYF. The CDR3, as DNA: TGCGCCAGCAGCCACCTAGCCACAGATACGCAGTATTTT.

The chain carries TRBV4-3 and TRBJ1-4; 8 positions match TRBD1. CDR1 is LGHNA and CDR2 is YSLEER in the germline V gene. Unmatched junction bases numbered 9, after V lost 0 bases and J lost 3 bases. This CDR3 comprises 18 residues. CDR3 in amino acids: CASSQESARGRANEKLFF. CDR3 bases: TGCGCCAGCAGCCAAGAGAGCGCCAGGGGGCGAGCTAATGAAAAACTGTTTTTT.

The chain combines TRBV2 with TRBJ1-6, with a tentative D call TRBD1 (5 bases). CDR1 is SNHLY and CDR2 is FYNNEI in the germline V gene. The length of the CDR3 is 12 residues. Trimming stripped 3 bases from V and 10 bases from J, with 7 bases between. The CDR3 sequence: CASSEGGSPLHF. CDR3 coding DNA: TGTGCCAGCAGTGAGGGGGGGTCACCCCTCCACTTT.

The rearrangement links TRBV4-1 to TRBJ1-1, with 8 bases that match TRBD1. The V segment lost 4 bases and the J segment 0 bases; nucleotides outside the gene matches: 10. This CDR3 comprises 17 residues. Germline V lookup: CDR1 MGHRA, CDR2 YSYEKL. CDR3 nucleotides: TGCGCCAGCAGCCCATTGGCAGGGGGCGCGATGAACACTGAAGCTTTCTTT. As protein: CASSPLAGGAMNTEAFF.

The chain has TRBV28 and TRBJ2-5, with D perhaps matching TRBD1 (6 bases). V lost 4 bases to trimming and J lost 4 bases, with 16 bases between them. Germline loops: CDR1 MDHEN, CDR2 SYDVKM. The CDR3 sequence is 15 residues long. The CDR3 DNA is TGTGCCAGCAGTTGGGCAGGGGCAAGGCGAGAGACCCAGTACTTC. Amino acids: CASSWAGARRETQYF.

This clone has at least ten counts. The chain couples TRBV5-1 to TRBJ1-5; possibly TRBD1 for D (5 bases). CDR3 size: 15 residues. V was clipped by 0 bases and J by 8 bases, with 15 bases between them. Germline loops: CDR1 SGHRS, CDR2 YFSETQ. DNA of the CDR3: TGCGCCAGCAGCTTGGGGCTACAGGCCACCGAGCCCCAGCATTTT. Translated, it gives CASSLGLQATEPQHF.

The chain recombines TRBV11-2 with TRBJ2-5; 7 nucleotides line up with TRBD2. The V gene end was trimmed by 2 bases and the J gene end by 2 bases; junction bases not matched to a gene: 5. The CDR3 is made up of 15 amino acids. Germline-derived CDR1 and CDR2 are SGHAT and FQNNGV. CDR3 DNA: TGTGCCAGCAGCTTAAGCAGCGGGACTCAAGAGACCCAGTACTTC. It yields the protein CASSLSSGTQETQYF.

The chain combines TRBV27 with TRBJ1-5; D may be TRBD1 (6 bases). In germline, CDR1 is MNHEY, CDR2 SMNVEV (reference sequence). The length of the CDR3 is 14 residues. Trimming left V 1 base short and J 4 bases short, with 8 bases between. The CDR3 region is CASSLLGGNQPQHF. The CDR3, as DNA: TGTGCCAGCAGTTTATTAGGGGGTAATCAGCCCCAGCATTTT.

This clone is a singleton in its sample. The CDR3 bases are TGTGCCACCAGTGATCTTGGACAGAATCAGCCCCAGCATTTT. Protein product: CATSDLGQNQPQHF. V usage is TRBV24-1 and J usage is TRBJ1-5, with D maybe TRBD1 (6 bases). Trimming shortened V by 3 bases and J by 4 bases, and 9 bases separated the two germline ends. CDR1 and CDR2 (germline): KGHDR, SFDVKD. The CDR3 consists of 14 residues.

This chain uses TRBV28 with TRBJ1-5; possibly TRBD1 for D (5 bases). The CDR3 has 15 amino acids. Germline lookup yields CDR1 MDHEN and CDR2 SYDVKM. Trimming took off 5 bases at V and 0 bases at J, with 11 bases between the two ends. The CDR3 region is CASSGGGNSNQPQHF. CDR3 DNA sequence: TGTGCCAGCAGTGGGGGAGGGAATAGCAATCAGCCCCAGCATTTT.

The J gene is TRBJ2-7, the V gene TRBV28; D may be TRBD1 (5 bases). V gave up 3 bases and J gave up 6 bases, with 9 bases separating them. Germline-derived CDR1 and CDR2 are MDHEN and SYDVKM. The CDR3 has 12 residues. CDR3 sequence reads: CASSLGQSEQYF. DNA for the CDR3: TGTGCCAGCAGTTTGGGGCAGTCCGAGCAGTACTTC.

V and J are TRBV5-4 and TRBJ2-1; possible D gene TRBD2, 6 bases. The germline V and J ends were trimmed by 3 bases and 6 bases, with 10 bases remaining between them. The CDR3 has 13 amino acids. Germline CDR1 and CDR2: SGHNT and YYREEE (reference sequence). CDR3 sequence reads: CASSWASVNEQFF. CDR3 sequence (DNA): TGTGCCAGCAGCTGGGCTAGCGTCAATGAGCAGTTCTTC. Combining the CDR3 with reference TRBV5-4 and TRBJ2-1 gives the whole variable domain ETGVTQSPTHLIKTRGQQVTLRCSSQSGHNTVSWYQQALGQGPQFIFQYYREEENGRGNFPPRFSGLQFPNYSSELNVNALELDDSALYLCASSWASVNEQFFGPGTRLTVL.